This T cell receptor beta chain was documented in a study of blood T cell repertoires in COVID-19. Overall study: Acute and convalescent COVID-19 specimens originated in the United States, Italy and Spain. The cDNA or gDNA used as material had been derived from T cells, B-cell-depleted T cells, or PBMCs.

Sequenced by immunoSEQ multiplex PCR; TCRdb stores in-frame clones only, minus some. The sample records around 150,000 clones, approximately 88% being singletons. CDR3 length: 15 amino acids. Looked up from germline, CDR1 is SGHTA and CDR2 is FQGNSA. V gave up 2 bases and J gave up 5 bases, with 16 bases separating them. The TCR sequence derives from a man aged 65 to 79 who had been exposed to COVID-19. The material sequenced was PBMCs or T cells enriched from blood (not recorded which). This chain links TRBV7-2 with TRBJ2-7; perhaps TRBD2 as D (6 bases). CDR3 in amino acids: CASSLTASAFNEQYF. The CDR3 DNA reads TGTGCCAGCAGCTTAACGGCTAGCGCTTTTAACGAGCAGTACTTC.